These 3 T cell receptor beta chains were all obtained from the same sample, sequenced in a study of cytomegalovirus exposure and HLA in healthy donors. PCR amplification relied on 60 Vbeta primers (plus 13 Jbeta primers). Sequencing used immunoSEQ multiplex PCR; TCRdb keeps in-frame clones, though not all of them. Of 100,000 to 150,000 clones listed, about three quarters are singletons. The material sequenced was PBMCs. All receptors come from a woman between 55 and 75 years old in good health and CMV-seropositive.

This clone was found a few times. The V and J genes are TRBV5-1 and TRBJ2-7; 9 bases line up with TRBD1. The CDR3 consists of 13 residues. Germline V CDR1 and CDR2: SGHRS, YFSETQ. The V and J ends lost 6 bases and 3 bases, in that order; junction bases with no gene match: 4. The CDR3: CASTPGQGYEQYF. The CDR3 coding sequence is TGCGCCAGCACCCCGGGACAGGGCTACGAGCAGTACTTC.

In DNA form, the CDR3 reads TGCAGCGTCATTGGGGGGGGGACTGAAGCTTTCTTT. This translates into CSVIGGGTEAFF. The chain couples TRBV29-1 to TRBJ1-1, with D perhaps matching TRBD1 (5 bases). Germline-derived CDR1 and CDR2 are SQVTM and ANQGSEA. Trimming shortened V by 6 bases and J by 5 bases, and 13 bases separated the two germline ends. The CDR3 is 12 residues long.

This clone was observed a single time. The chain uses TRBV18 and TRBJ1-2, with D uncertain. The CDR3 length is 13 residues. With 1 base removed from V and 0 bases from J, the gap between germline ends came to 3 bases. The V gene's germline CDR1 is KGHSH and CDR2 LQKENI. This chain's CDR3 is CASSPLANYGYTF. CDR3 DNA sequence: TGTGCCAGCTCACCACTAGCTAACTATGGCTACACCTTC.